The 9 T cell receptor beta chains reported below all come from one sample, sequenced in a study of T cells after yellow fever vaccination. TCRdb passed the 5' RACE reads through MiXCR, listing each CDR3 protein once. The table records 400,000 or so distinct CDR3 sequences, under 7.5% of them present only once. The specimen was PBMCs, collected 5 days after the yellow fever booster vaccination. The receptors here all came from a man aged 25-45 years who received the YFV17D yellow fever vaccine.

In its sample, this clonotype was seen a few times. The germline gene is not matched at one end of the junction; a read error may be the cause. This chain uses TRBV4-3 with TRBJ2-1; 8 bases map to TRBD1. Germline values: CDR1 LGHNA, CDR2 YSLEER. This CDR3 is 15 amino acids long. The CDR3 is CASSKDRGNYNEQFF. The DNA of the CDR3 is TGCGCCAGCAGCAAAGACAGGGGCAACTACAATGAGCAGTTCTTC.

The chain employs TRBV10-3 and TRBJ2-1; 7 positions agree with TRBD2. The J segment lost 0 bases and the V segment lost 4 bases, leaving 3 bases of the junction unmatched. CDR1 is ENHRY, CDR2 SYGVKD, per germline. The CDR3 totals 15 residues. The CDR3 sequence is CAISAGGSSYNEQFF. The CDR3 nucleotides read TGTGCCATCAGTGCCGGCGGGAGCTCCTACAATGAGCAGTTCTTC.

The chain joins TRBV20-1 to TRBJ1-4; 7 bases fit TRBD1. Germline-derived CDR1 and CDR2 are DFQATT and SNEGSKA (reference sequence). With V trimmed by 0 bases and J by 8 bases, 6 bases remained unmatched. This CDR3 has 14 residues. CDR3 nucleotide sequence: TGCAGTGCTAGAGATCCTAGGGGGCGGGAAAAACTGTTTTTT. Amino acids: CSARDPRGREKLFF.

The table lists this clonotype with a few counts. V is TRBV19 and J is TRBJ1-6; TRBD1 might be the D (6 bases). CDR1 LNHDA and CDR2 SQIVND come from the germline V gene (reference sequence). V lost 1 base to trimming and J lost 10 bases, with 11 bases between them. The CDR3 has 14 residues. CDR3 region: CASSIAQGESPLHF. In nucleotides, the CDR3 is TGTGCCAGTAGTATAGCACAGGGCGAATCACCCCTCCACTTT. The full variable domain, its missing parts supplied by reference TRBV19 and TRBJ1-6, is DGGITQSPKYLFRKEGQNVTLSCEQNLNHDAMYWYRQDPGQGLRLIYYSQIVNDFQKGDIAEGYSVSREKKESFPLTVTSAQKNPTAFYLCASSIAQGESPLHFGNGTRLTVT.

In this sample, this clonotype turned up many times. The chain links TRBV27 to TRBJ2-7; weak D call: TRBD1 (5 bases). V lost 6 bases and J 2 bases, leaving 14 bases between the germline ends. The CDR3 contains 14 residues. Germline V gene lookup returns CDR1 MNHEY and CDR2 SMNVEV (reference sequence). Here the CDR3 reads CASSPEGVPYEQYF. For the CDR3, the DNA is TGTGCCAGCAGCCCTGAAGGGGTCCCCTACGAGCAGTACTTC.

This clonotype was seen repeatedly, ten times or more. CDR3 loop: CASSPRRTSNEQFF. The CDR3 DNA sequence: TGTGCCAGCAGCCCTAGGAGGACCTCGAATGAGCAGTTCTTC. V is TRBV11-2 and J is TRBJ2-1; D might be TRBD2 (5 bases). Germline CDR1 and CDR2: SGHAT and FQNNGV. The CDR3 totals 14 residues. Trimming stripped 5 bases from V and 7 bases from J, with 15 bases between.

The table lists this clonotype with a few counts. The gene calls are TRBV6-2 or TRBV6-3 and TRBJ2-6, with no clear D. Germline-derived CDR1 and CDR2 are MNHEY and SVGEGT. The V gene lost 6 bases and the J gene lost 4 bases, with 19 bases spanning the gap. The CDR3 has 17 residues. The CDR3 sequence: CASSPILYTRGANVLTF. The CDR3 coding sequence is TGTGCCAGCAGCCCGATCCTTTATACTCGGGGGGCCAACGTCCTGACTTTC.

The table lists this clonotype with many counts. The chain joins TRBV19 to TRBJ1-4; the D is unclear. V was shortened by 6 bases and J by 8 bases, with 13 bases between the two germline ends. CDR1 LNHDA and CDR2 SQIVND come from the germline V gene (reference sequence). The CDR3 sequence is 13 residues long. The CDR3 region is CASSPLDPEKLFF. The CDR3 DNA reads TGTGCCAGTAGCCCCTTGGATCCGGAAAAACTGTTTTTT.

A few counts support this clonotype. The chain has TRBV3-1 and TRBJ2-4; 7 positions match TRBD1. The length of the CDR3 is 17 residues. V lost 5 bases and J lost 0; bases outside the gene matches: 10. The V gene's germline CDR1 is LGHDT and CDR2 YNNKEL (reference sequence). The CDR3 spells CASSGRQGLLAKNIQYF. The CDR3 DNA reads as TGTGCCAGCAGCGGAAGACAGGGCCTACTAGCCAAAAACATTCAGTACTTC.